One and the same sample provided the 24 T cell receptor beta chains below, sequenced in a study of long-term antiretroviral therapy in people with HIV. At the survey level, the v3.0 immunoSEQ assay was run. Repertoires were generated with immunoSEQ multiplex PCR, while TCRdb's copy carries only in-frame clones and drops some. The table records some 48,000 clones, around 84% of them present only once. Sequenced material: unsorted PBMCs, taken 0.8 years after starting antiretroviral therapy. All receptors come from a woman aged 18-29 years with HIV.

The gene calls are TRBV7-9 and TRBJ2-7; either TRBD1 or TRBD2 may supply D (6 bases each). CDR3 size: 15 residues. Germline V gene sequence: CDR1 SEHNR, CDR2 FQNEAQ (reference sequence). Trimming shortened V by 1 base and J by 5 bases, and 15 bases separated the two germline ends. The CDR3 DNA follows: TGTGCCAGCAGCTTAGTCGGTAGGGGGGTAAACGAGCAGTACTTC. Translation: CASSLVGRGVNEQYF.

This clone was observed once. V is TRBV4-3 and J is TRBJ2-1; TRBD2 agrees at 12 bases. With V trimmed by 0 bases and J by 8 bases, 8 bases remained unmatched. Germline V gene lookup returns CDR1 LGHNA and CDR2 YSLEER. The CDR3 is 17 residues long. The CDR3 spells CASSQEPSGRALDEQFF. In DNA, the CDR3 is TGCGCCAGCAGCCAAGAGCCTAGCGGGAGGGCCTTGGATGAGCAGTTCTTC.

DNA of the CDR3: TGCGCCAGCAGAAAAACCGGGGAGCTGTTTTTT. Protein sequence: CASRKTGELFF. The J gene is TRBJ2-2, the V gene TRBV4-3, with D unclear. V lost 6 bases and J lost 5, with 4 bases in between. Germline CDR1 LGHNA, CDR2 YSLEER. The CDR3 totals 11 residues.

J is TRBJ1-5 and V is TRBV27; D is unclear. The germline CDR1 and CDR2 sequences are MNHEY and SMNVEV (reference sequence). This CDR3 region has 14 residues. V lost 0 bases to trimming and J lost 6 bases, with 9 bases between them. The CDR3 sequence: CASSLSSTTQPQHF. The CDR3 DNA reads TGTGCCAGCAGTTTATCTTCAACAACTCAGCCCCAGCATTTT.

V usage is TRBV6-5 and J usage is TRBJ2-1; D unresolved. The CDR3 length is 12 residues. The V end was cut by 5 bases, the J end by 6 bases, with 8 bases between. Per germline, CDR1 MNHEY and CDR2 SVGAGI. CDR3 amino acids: CASSAVRNEQFF. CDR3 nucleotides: TGTGCCAGCAGTGCGGTTCGCAATGAGCAGTTCTTC.

The CDR3 region is CASSQDGIGIETQYF. The CDR3 bases are TGTGCCAGCAGCCAAGATGGCATCGGAATAGAGACCCAGTACTTC. The chain joins TRBV4-2 to TRBJ2-5; no reliable D call. V was cut by 0 bases and J by 4 bases, with 12 bases left in between. The CDR3 loop spans 15 amino acids. Looked up from germline, CDR1 is LGHNA and CDR2 is YNFKEQ.

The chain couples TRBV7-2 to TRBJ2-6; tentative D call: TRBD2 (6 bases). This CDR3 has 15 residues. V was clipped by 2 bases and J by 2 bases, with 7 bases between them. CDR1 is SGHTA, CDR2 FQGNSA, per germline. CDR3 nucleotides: TGTGCCAGCAGCTTACGGGGGACTGGGGCCAACGTCCTGACTTTC. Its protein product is CASSLRGTGANVLTF.

DNA for the CDR3: TGTGCCAGCATCCTTGGACTAGCGGGGATCGGATCCTACAATGAGCAGTTCTTC. This codes for CASILGLAGIGSYNEQFF. V and J are TRBV28 and TRBJ2-1; TRBD2 aligns across 12 bases. In germline, CDR1 is MDHEN, CDR2 SYDVKM. CDR3 length: 18 residues. J lost 1 base, V lost 7 bases, and 11 bases had no gene match.

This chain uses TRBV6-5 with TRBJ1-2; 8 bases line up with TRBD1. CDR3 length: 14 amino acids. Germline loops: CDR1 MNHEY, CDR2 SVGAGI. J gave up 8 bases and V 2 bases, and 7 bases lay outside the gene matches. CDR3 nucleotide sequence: TGTGCCAGCAGTTACCTCCCGGACAGGGACGGCTACACCTTC. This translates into CASSYLPDRDGYTF.

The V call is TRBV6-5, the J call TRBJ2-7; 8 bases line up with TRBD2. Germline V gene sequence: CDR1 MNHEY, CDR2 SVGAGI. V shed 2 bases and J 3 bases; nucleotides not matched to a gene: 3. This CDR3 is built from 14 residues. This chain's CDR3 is CASSYGTSFYEQYF. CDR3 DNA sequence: TGTGCCAGCAGTTACGGGACTAGTTTCTACGAGCAGTACTTC.

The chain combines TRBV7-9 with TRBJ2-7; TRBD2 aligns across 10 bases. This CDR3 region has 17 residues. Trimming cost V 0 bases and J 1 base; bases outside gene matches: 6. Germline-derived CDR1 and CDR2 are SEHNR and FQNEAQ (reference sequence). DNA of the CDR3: TGTGCCAGCAGCTTAGCGACAAGCGGGAGGGCATCCTACGAGCAGTACTTC. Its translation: CASSLATSGRASYEQYF.

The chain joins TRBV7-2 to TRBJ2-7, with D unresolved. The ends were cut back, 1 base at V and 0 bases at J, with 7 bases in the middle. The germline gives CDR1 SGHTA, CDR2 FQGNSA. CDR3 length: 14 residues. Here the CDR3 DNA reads TGTGCCAGCAGCTTAGGGGTCCGCTCCTACGAGCAGTACTTC. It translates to CASSLGVRSYEQYF.

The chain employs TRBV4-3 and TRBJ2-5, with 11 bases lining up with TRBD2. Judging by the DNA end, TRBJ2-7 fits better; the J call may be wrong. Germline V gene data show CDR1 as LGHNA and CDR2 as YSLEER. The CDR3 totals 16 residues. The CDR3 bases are TGCGCCAGCAGCCCAGCCGGACTAGCGGGTTCCCACGAGCAGTACTTC. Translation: CASSPAGLAGSHEQYF.

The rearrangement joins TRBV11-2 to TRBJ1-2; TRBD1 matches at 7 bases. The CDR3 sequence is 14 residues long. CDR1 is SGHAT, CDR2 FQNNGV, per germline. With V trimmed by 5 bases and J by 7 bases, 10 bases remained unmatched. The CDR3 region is CASSPDRAGSGYTF. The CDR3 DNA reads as TGTGCCAGCAGCCCTGACAGGGCAGGTAGTGGCTACACCTTC.

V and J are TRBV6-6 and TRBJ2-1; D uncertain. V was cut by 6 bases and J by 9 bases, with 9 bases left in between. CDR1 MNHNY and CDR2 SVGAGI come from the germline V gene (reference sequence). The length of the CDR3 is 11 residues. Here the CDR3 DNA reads TGTGCCAGCAGCTCTCTCGGTGAGCAGTTCTTC. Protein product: CASSSLGEQFF.

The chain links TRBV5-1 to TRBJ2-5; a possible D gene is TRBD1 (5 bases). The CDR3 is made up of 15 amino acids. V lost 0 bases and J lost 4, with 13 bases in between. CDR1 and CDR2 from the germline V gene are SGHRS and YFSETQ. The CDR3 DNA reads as TGCGCCAGCAGCTTGGAGGTCAGGGCGCGAGAGACCCAGTACTTC. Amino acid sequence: CASSLEVRARETQYF.

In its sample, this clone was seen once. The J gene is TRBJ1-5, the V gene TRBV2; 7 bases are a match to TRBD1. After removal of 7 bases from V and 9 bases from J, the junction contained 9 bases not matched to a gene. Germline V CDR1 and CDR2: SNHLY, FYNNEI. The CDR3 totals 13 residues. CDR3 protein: CASNTGVTPPQHF. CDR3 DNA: TGTGCCAGCAATACAGGGGTAACTCCGCCCCAGCATTTT.

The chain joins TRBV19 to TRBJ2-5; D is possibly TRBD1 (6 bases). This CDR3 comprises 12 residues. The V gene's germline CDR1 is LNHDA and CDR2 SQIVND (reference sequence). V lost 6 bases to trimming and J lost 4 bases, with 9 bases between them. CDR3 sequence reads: CASRGGRETQYF. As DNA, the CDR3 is TGTGCCAGTAGAGGGGGAAGAGAGACCCAGTACTTC.

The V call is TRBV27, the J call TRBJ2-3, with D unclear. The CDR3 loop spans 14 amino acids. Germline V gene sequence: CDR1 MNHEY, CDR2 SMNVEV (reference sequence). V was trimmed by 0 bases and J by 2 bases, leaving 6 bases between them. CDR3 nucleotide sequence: TGTGCCAGCAGTTTATCCCCTGACACAGATACGCAGTATTTT. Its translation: CASSLSPDTDTQYF.

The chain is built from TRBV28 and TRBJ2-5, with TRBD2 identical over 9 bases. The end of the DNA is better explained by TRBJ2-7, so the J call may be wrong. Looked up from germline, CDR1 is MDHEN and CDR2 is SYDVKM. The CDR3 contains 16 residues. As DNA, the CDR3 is TGTGCCAGCAGTCTGGGGGGTAGCGGGAGAGGGTACGAGCAGTACTTC. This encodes CASSLGGSGRGYEQYF.

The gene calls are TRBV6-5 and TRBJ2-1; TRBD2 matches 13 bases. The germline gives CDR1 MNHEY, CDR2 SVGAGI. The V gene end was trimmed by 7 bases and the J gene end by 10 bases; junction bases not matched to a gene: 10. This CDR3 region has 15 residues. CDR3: CASNPRTSGSTEQFF. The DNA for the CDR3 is TGTGCCAGCAATCCACGGACTAGCGGGAGTACCGAGCAGTTCTTC.

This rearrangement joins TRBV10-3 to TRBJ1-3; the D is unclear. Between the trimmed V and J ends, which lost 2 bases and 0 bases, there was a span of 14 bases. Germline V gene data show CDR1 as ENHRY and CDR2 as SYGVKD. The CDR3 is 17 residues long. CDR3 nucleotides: TGTGCCATCAGTGAGCCGTTTCGAGGGTACTCTGGAAACACCATATATTTT. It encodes CAISEPFRGYSGNTIYF.

The CDR3 sequence: CASSAPAQGGISCYEQYF. The CDR3 DNA reads TGTGCCAGCAGCGCCCCCGCGCAAGGCGGGATATCGTGCTACGAGCAGTACTTC. The rearrangement links TRBV9 to TRBJ2-7; TRBD2 might be the D (6 bases). V dropped 3 bases and J dropped 3 bases, with 25 bases sitting between them. The CDR3 covers 18 residues. CDR1 is SGDLS and CDR2 is YYNGEE in the germline V gene.

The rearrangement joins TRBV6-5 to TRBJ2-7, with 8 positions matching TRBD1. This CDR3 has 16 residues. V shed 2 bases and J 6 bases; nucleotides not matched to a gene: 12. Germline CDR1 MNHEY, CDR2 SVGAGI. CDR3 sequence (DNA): TGTGCCAGCAGTTACAGAGGACAGGGCTTCTCCAGCGAGCAGTACTTC. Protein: CASSYRGQGFSSEQYF.